This entry lists 2 T cell receptor beta chains sequenced from one sample in a study of T-cell reconstitution after alpha-beta-depleted transplantation in children. TCRbeta library construction was performed incorporating unique molecular identifiers. Each CDR3 protein gets one entry after TCRdb re-called the PCR reads with MiXCR. The table includes roughly 89,000 distinct CDR3 sequences, 10% to 15% detected once. Sample: PBMCs from the stem cell graft donor, taken from the stem cell graft. These TCRs come from a human donor who donated a stem cell graft to a child with inherited bone marrow failure.

This clonotype showed up many times. The V call is TRBV7-2, the J call TRBJ2-3, with 7 positions matching TRBD1. This CDR3 is built from 15 residues. With V trimmed by 5 bases and J by 3 bases, 8 bases remained unmatched. The germline CDR1 and CDR2 sequences are SGHTA and FQGNSA. The CDR3 nucleotides read TGTGCCAGCAGCCAAAGGGGGCCGTGGACAGATACGCAGTATTTT. It yields the protein CASSQRGPWTDTQYF.

There are a few counts of this clonotype. The chain recombines TRBV5-8 with TRBJ1-6; no clear D. The CDR3 length is 14 residues. Trimming took off 0 bases at V and 7 bases at J, with 8 bases between the two ends. Per germline, CDR1 SGHTS and CDR2 YDEGEE. The CDR3 DNA is TGTGCCAGCAGCTTGGACAGCACCAATTCACCCCTCCACTTT. Translating it yields CASSLDSTNSPLHF.